These 17 T cell receptor beta chains came from one sample sequenced in a study of T cell responses to AZD1222 COVID-19 vaccine. Generated by immunoSEQ multiplex PCR, the TCRdb table keeps only in-frame clones and is missing some. The repertoire has 130,000 to 150,000 clones, 92% of them found once; the top ten carry under 2%. Source: peripheral blood, taken on day 0 of AZD1222 vaccination. These receptors came from an adult in good health.

The chain couples TRBV5-4 to TRBJ2-5; D is uncertain. The CDR3 runs to 14 residues. V was pared by 4 bases and J by 0 bases, with 10 bases between. Germline assignment: CDR1 SGHNT and CDR2 YYREEE (reference sequence). CDR3: CASSPKTYQETQYF. For the CDR3, the DNA is TGTGCCAGCAGCCCCAAGACGTACCAAGAGACCCAGTACTTC.

The J gene is TRBJ2-6, the V gene TRBV7-2; 9 positions match TRBD1. Germline trimming cut 2 bases from V and 2 bases from J; bases unmatched to any gene: 10. The germline V gene has CDR1 SGHTA and CDR2 FQGNSA. CDR3 length equals 19 residues. CDR3 bases: TGTGCCAGCAGCTTAAGGTCGGGACAGGGCTTCACTGGGGCCAACGTCCTGACTTTC. Its protein product is CASSLRSGQGFTGANVLTF.

The chain links TRBV5-1 to TRBJ1-1; D remains ambiguous. The CDR3 contains 13 residues. CDR1 and CDR2 from the germline V gene are SGHRS and YFSETQ. Between the trimmed V and J ends, which lost 2 bases and 3 bases, there was a span of 8 bases. DNA of the CDR3: TGCGCCAGCAGCTTAATGGACGACACTGAAGCTTTCTTT. Residues: CASSLMDDTEAFF.

This rearrangement joins TRBV5-1 to TRBJ2-5, with D tentatively TRBD2 (6 bases). Germline-derived CDR1 and CDR2 are SGHRS and YFSETQ. This CDR3 is built from 14 residues. The ends were cut back, 0 bases at V and 7 bases at J, with 13 bases in the middle. CDR3 sequence reads: CASSLATGDGTQYF. Here the CDR3 DNA reads TGCGCCAGCAGCTTGGCCACGGGGGACGGGACCCAGTACTTC.

CDR3 loop: CASSEPSGGYNEQFF. DNA of the CDR3: TGTGCCAGCAGTGAACCTAGCGGGGGGTACAATGAGCAGTTCTTC. V usage is TRBV25-1 and J usage is TRBJ2-1, with 11 bases lining up with TRBD2. After removal of 2 bases from V and 4 bases from J, the junction contained 1 base not matched to a gene. The CDR3 spans 15 residues. Germline V gene data show CDR1 as MGHDK and CDR2 as SYGVNS.

This chain uses TRBV11-2 with TRBJ1-5; maybe TRBD1 (5 bases). The CDR3 extends over 13 amino acids. Germline assignment: CDR1 SGHAT and CDR2 FQNNGV. Trimming took off 5 bases at V and 4 bases at J, with 9 bases between the two ends. The CDR3 DNA reads TGTGCCAGCAGCACGGGACCAAATCAGCCCCAGCATTTT. Protein: CASSTGPNQPQHF.

This chain joins TRBV4-3 and TRBJ1-3; D gene ambiguous. This CDR3 has 15 residues. Germline V gives CDR1 LGHNA, CDR2 YSLEER. The ends were cut back, 0 bases at V and 0 bases at J, with 6 bases in the middle. CDR3 bases: TGCGCCAGCAGCCAAGAGCTAGCCTCTGGAAACACCATATATTTT. Translation gives CASSQELASGNTIYF.

The chain joins TRBV13 to TRBJ2-5; D call uncertain. V lost 1 base and J 4 bases, leaving 7 bases between the germline ends. The CDR3 is made up of 13 amino acids. Germline CDR1 and CDR2: PRHDT and FYEKMQ (reference sequence). The CDR3 DNA sequence: TGTGCCAGCAGCTTAGTATCGGGAGAGACCCAGTACTTC. Protein: CASSLVSGETQYF.

This chain links TRBV7-2 with TRBJ1-4; D ambiguous. Trimming shortened V by 3 bases and J by 5 bases, and 10 bases separated the two germline ends. Germline V CDR1 and CDR2: SGHTA, FQGNSA. The CDR3 runs 14 residues. The CDR3, as DNA: TGTGCCAGCAGCTTTCGGACGGGCAATGAAAAACTGTTTTTT. This encodes CASSFRTGNEKLFF.

The rearrangement joins TRBV7-2 to TRBJ1-5; TRBD1 aligns across 7 bases. V trimming: 3 bases; J trimming: 9 bases; junction bases outside the gene matches: 5. The CDR3 contains 13 residues. Germline V gene data show CDR1 as SGHTA and CDR2 as FQGNSA. The CDR3 loop is CASSFGTARPQHF. The DNA of the CDR3 is TGTGCCAGCAGCTTCGGGACAGCGCGGCCCCAGCATTTT.

The count of this clone is one. V is TRBV3-1 (or the pseudogene TRBV3-2) and J is TRBJ1-6, with D possibly being TRBD1 (5 bases). The CDR3 has 13 amino acids. Germline CDR1 LGHDT, CDR2 YNNKEL (reference sequence). The germline V and J ends were trimmed by 6 bases and 6 bases, with 9 bases remaining between them. The CDR3, as DNA: TGTGCCAGCAGTCTACAGGTTAATTCACCCCTCCACTTT. Its protein is CASSLQVNSPLHF.

The chain couples TRBV4-2 to TRBJ1-2; 9 nucleotides line up with TRBD1. Germline loops: CDR1 LGHNA, CDR2 YNFKEQ. The CDR3 sequence is 15 residues long. With 4 bases clipped from V and 4 bases from J, the junction kept 7 bases outside the gene matches. The CDR3 region has the DNA TGTGCCAGCAGCCTACCGGGACAGGGATCCTATGGCTACACCTTC. Protein product: CASSLPGQGSYGYTF.

V gene TRBV6-1 combines with J gene TRBJ1-2, with no clear D. V gave up 2 bases and J gave up 6 bases, with 10 bases separating them. The CDR3 length is 13 residues. Germline V CDR1 and CDR2: MNHNS, SASEGT. CDR3 in amino acids: CASSEYMMDGYTF. CDR3 sequence (DNA): TGTGCCAGCAGTGAATATATGATGGATGGCTACACCTTC.

This rearrangement joins TRBV5-5 to TRBJ1-2; D not resolved. From germline, CDR1 is SGHKS and CDR2 YYEKEE (reference sequence). V gave up 0 bases and J gave up 0 bases, with 12 bases separating them. CDR3 size: 16 residues. As DNA, the CDR3 is TGTGCCAGCAGCTTGGTAACCAGCGCTTCTAACTATGGCTACACCTTC. This codes for CASSLVTSASNYGYTF. Combining the CDR3 with reference TRBV5-5 and TRBJ1-2 gives the whole variable domain DAGVTQSPTHLIKTRGQQVTLRCSPISGHKSVSWYQQVLGQGPQFIFQYYEKEERGRGNFPDRFSARQFPNYSSELNVNALLLGDSALYLCASSLVTSASNYGYTFGSGTRLTVV.

J is TRBJ1-6 and V is TRBV5-1; D is uncertain. Germline values: CDR1 SGHRS, CDR2 YFSETQ. This CDR3 is 13 amino acids long. V lost 2 bases to trimming and J lost 7 bases, with 7 bases between them. CDR3 in DNA: TGCGCCAGCAGCTTCGACGGGAATTCACCCCTCCACTTT. Translation gives CASSFDGNSPLHF.

J is TRBJ1-6 and V is TRBV6-2 or TRBV6-3; D remains unclear. V lost 2 bases, J lost 10 bases, and 9 bases lay in between. This CDR3 comprises 13 residues. CDR1 MNHEY and CDR2 SVGEGT come from the germline V gene. The CDR3 DNA follows: TGTGCCAGCAGTTACCTGAGTAACTCACCCCTCCACTTT. As protein: CASSYLSNSPLHF.

CDR3 in DNA: TGTGCCATCAGTGAAGGGACTAGCGGGGTCTACGAGCAGTACTTC. It is translated as CAISEGTSGVYEQYF. The rearrangement links TRBV10-3 to TRBJ2-7; the match to TRBD2 covers 13 bases. The V gene end was trimmed by 3 bases and the J gene end by 3 bases; junction bases not matched to a gene: 2. Per germline, CDR1 ENHRY and CDR2 SYGVKD. The length of the CDR3 is 15 residues.